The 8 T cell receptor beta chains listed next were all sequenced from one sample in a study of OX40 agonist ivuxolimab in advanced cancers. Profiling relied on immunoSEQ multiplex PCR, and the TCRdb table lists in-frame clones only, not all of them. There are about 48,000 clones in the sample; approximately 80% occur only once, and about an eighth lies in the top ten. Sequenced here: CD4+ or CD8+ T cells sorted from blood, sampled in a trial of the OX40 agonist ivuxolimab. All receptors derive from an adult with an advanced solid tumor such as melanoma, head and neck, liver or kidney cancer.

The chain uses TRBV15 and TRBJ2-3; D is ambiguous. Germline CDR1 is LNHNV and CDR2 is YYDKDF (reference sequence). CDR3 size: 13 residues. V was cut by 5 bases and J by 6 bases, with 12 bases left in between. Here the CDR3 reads CATSAVQADTQYF. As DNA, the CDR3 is TGTGCCACCAGCGCCGTGCAGGCGGATACGCAGTATTTT. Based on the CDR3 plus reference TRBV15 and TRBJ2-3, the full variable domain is DAMVIQNPRYQVTQFGKPVTLSCSQTLNHNVMYWYQQKSSQAPKLLFHYYDKDFNNEADTPDNFQSRRPNTSFCFLDIRSPGLGDTAMYLCATSAVQADTQYFGPGTRLTVL.

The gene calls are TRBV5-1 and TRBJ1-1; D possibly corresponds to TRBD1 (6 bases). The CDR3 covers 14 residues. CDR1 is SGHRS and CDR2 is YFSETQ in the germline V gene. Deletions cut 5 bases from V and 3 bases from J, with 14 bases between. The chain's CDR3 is CASRFGQTYTEAFF. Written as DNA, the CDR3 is TGCGCCAGCAGGTTCGGACAGACCTACACTGAAGCTTTCTTT.

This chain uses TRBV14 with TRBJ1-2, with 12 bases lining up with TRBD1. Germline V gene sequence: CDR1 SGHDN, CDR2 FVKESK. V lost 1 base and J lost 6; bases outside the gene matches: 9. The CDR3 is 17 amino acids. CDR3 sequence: CASSQVRDRGRPHGYTF. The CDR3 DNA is TGTGCCAGCAGCCAAGTCCGGGACAGGGGGCGCCCCCATGGCTACACCTTC. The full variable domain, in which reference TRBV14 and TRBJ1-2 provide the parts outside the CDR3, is EAGVTQFPSHSVIEKGQTVTLRCDPISGHDNLYWYRRVMGKEIKFLLHFVKESKQDESGMPNNRFLAERTGGTYSTLKVQPAELEDSGVYFCASSQVRDRGRPHGYTFGSGTRLTVV.

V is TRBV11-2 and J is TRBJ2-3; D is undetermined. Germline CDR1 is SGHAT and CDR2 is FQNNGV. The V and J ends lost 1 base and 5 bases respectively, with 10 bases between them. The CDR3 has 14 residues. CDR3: CASSLAAGIDTQYF. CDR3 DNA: TGTGCCAGCAGCTTAGCTGCAGGCATAGATACGCAGTATTTT.

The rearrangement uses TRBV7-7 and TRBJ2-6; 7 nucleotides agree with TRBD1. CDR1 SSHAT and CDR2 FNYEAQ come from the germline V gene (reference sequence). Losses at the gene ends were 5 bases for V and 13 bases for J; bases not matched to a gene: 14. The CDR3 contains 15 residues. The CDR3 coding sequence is TGTGCCAGCAGCACCGGGACAGCCGATTCGAGGGTCCTGACTTTC. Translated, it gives CASSTGTADSRVLTF.

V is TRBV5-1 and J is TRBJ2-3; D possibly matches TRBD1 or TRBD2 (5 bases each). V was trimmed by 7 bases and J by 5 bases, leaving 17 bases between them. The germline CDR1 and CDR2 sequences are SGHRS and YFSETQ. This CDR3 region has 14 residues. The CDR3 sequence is CASSGTGKGDTQYF. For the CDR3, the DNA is TGCGCCAGCTCCGGGACGGGGAAAGGAGATACGCAGTATTTT.

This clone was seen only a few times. CDR3 DNA: TGTGCCAGCAGCGGCGATGATGAAAAACTGTTTTTT. Its translation is CASSGDDEKLFF. The chain links TRBV9 to TRBJ1-4, with D hard to call. CDR1 is SGDLS and CDR2 is YYNGEE in the germline V gene. The CDR3 runs 12 residues. Trimming stripped 3 bases from V and 6 bases from J, with 6 bases between.

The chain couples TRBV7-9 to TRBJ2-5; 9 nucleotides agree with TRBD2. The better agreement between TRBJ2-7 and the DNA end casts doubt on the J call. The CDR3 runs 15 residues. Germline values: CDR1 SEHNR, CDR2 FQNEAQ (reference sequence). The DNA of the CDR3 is TGTGCCAGCAGCGGCCGTTCTAGCGGGACCTACGAGCAGTACTTC. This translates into CASSGRSSGTYEQYF.